The following is a T cell receptor beta chain sequence with its context. This entry belongs to a study of blood T cell dynamics during melanoma immunotherapy. Sample time point: pre-treatment baseline. J gave up 2 bases and V 6 bases, and 5 bases lay outside the gene matches. CDR3 size: 16 residues. In germline, CDR1 is MDHEN, CDR2 SYDVKM. Profiled with immunoSEQ multiplex PCR; TCRdb holds only in-frame clones, not every one. The sample contains over 10,000 clones, about 91% of which appear only once. V gene TRBV28 combines with J gene TRBJ1-3, with TRBD1 identical over 12 bases. Here the sequenced sample was effector memory CD8+ T cells from blood, taken from a patient treated with checkpoint blockade. The origin of this receptor is a human donor with melanoma. The CDR3 DNA follows: TGTGCCAGCAGCCTGGGACAGGGGGCTGCTGGAAACACCATATATTTT. Translation: CASSLGQGAAGNTIYF.